A single sample is the source of the 16 T cell receptor beta chains below, sequenced in a study of cytomegalovirus exposure and HLA in healthy donors. 13 Jbeta primers and 60 Vbeta primers were used for the PCR. The data were produced by immunoSEQ multiplex PCR, yet TCRdb's version contains in-frame clones alone and is incomplete. The sample lists around 220,000 clones; about three quarters were seen once. The sequenced material came from PBMCs. These receptors all come from a man aged 18 to 30 in good health and CMV-seronegative.

This chain connects TRBV28 to TRBJ2-3; tentative D call: TRBD2 (5 bases). Trimming took 4 bases from V and 0 from J, leaving 14 bases between them. CDR1 is MDHEN, CDR2 SYDVKM, per germline. The CDR3 loop spans 16 amino acids. As DNA, the CDR3 is TGTGCCAGCAGTTCCCCGGCTAGCCTAAGCACAGATACGCAGTATTTT. Residues: CASSSPASLSTDTQYF.

V is TRBV4-3 and J is TRBJ2-1; D may be TRBD2 (5 bases). V was pared by 0 bases and J by 11 bases, with 14 bases between. Looked up from germline, CDR1 is LGHNA and CDR2 is YSLEER. The CDR3 contains 14 residues. The CDR3 DNA reads TGCGCCAGCAGCCAAGAGTCGGCCAGCGGTAAGCAGTTCTTC. Encoded protein: CASSQESASGKQFF.

This clone was counted between two and nine times. The rearrangement uses TRBV7-2 and TRBJ2-7, with TRBD1 identical over 10 bases. Germline V CDR1 and CDR2: SGHTA, FQGNSA. V was clipped by 5 bases and J by 0 bases; unmatched bases: 7. This CDR3 has 16 amino acids. CDR3 bases: TGTGCCAGCAGCGAGCCGGGACAGGGGTCCTCCTACGAGCAGTACTTC. Its translation is CASSEPGQGSSYEQYF.

The sample holds one count of this clone. This chain links TRBV7-2 with TRBJ2-3, with D perhaps matching TRBD2 (5 bases). The V end lost 1 base, the J end lost 10 bases, and 15 bases lay between the germline ends. The CDR3 runs to 14 residues. CDR1 and CDR2 (germline): SGHTA, FQGNSA. The CDR3 DNA reads as TGTGCCAGCAGCTTAGTGCGGCCTGAGGGTCCGCAGTATTTT. Translating gives CASSLVRPEGPQYF.

The chain employs TRBV6-6 and TRBJ2-7; 11 bases fit TRBD1. The germline CDR1 and CDR2 sequences are MNHNY and SVGAGI (reference sequence). Trimming removed 7 bases from V and 6 bases from J; junction bases left unmatched: 8. The CDR3 loop spans 14 amino acids. The chain's CDR3 is CASIRDRGFGEQYF. Here the CDR3 DNA reads TGTGCCAGCATTAGGGACAGGGGGTTCGGCGAGCAGTACTTC.

The chain uses TRBV4-3 and TRBJ1-3; D gene unclear. The CDR3 has 15 amino acids. Deletions cut 3 bases from V and 2 bases from J, with 11 bases between. The germline CDR1 and CDR2 sequences are LGHNA and YSLEER. The DNA for the CDR3 is TGCGCCAGCAGCCAGCTCACGGTTACTGGAAACACCATATATTTT. Translated, it gives CASSQLTVTGNTIYF.

There are a few counts of this clone. V gene TRBV2 combines with J gene TRBJ2-7; 7 nucleotides agree with TRBD2. The germline gives CDR1 SNHLY, CDR2 FYNNEI. The junction had 13 bases not matched to a gene; V was cut back by 4 bases and J by 1 base. The length of the CDR3 is 17 residues. CDR3 loop: CASSAGTKSELSYEQYF. Here the CDR3 DNA reads TGTGCCAGCAGTGCAGGGACTAAGTCGGAATTATCCTACGAGCAGTACTTC.

In its sample, this clone was seen a few times. The chain is built from TRBV28 and TRBJ1-5, with a possible D match to TRBD1 (5 bases). Trimming took off 6 bases at V and 6 bases at J, with 12 bases between the two ends. Per the germline V gene, CDR1 is MDHEN and CDR2 is SYDVKM. The CDR3 covers 13 residues. The DNA of the CDR3 is TGTGCCAGCAGCGACAGTGCCGGTCAGCCCCAGCATTTT. The encoded protein is CASSDSAGQPQHF.

The chain links TRBV7-2 to TRBJ2-5, with D uncertain. Germline loops: CDR1 SGHTA, CDR2 FQGNSA. With 5 bases removed from V and 5 bases from J, the gap between germline ends came to 6 bases. The CDR3 runs to 11 residues. In DNA, the CDR3 is TGTGCCAGCAGCGCGATGGAGACCCAGTACTTC. Protein: CASSAMETQYF.

In this sample, this clone turned up a few times. J is TRBJ2-1 and V is TRBV19; possible D gene TRBD2, 6 bases. The CDR3 runs to 14 residues. V was shortened by 7 bases and J by 7 bases, with 17 bases between the two germline ends. Looked up from germline, CDR1 is LNHDA and CDR2 is SQIVND (reference sequence). The CDR3 DNA sequence: TGTGCCAGTAATGGGGGGAGCTGGGATAATGAGCAGTTCTTC. Its protein is CASNGGSWDNEQFF.

The chain is built from TRBV6-6 and TRBJ1-1, with 7 bases that match TRBD1. Germline CDR1 MNHNY, CDR2 SVGAGI (reference sequence). V lost 5 bases to trimming and J lost 11 bases; unmatched junction nucleotides: 8. The CDR3 loop spans 12 amino acids. The CDR3 loop is CASSRLGQSAFF. The CDR3 region has the DNA TGTGCCAGCAGTCGCCTGGGACAGTCGGCTTTCTTT.

The count of this clone is one. The V gene is TRBV6-5, the J gene TRBJ2-1; tentative D call: TRBD1 (6 bases). The CDR3 is 16 amino acids. CDR1 is MNHEY and CDR2 is SVGAGI in the germline V gene. Trimming pared 0 bases from V and 6 bases from J, leaving 15 bases between. CDR3 protein: CASSYSGTHGLNEQFF. The CDR3 nucleotides read TGTGCCAGCAGTTACTCGGGGACACACGGTCTCAATGAGCAGTTCTTC.

The rearrangement links TRBV10-3 to TRBJ2-5, with 9 bases lining up with TRBD1. CDR3 size: 12 residues. The V gene end was trimmed by 9 bases and the J gene end by 5 bases; junction bases not matched to a gene: 4. The germline V gene has CDR1 ENHRY and CDR2 SYGVKD. The CDR3 is CAISTGGETQYF. In DNA, the CDR3 is TGTGCCATTTCTACAGGGGGCGAGACCCAGTACTTC.

The genes are TRBV7-2 and TRBJ2-3; 12 bases map to TRBD2. Germline V gene sequence: CDR1 SGHTA, CDR2 FQGNSA. V lost 5 bases to trimming and J lost 1 base; unmatched junction nucleotides: 4. The length of the CDR3 is 16 residues. CDR3 in amino acids: CASSRRLAGGTDTQYF. As DNA, the CDR3 is TGTGCCAGCAGCCGAAGACTAGCGGGGGGCACAGATACGCAGTATTTT.

This clone was observed once. The chain carries TRBV6-1 and TRBJ2-7; TRBD1 agrees at 7 bases. Germline CDR1 and CDR2: MNHNS and SASEGT. The CDR3 has 13 amino acids. V lost 4 bases and J lost 3; bases outside the gene matches: 3. The DNA for the CDR3 is TGTGCCAGCAGTGCTAACAGGGGCTACGAGCAGTACTTC. As protein: CASSANRGYEQYF.

The rearrangement uses TRBV27 and TRBJ2-7; D might be TRBD1 (6 bases). CDR1 is MNHEY and CDR2 is SMNVEV in the germline V gene (reference sequence). This CDR3 has 15 residues. V was shortened by 3 bases and J by 0 bases, with 12 bases between the two germline ends. For the CDR3, the DNA is TGTGCCAGCAGTTTTACGGCAGGGGCCTCCTACGAGCAGTACTTC. It yields the protein CASSFTAGASYEQYF.